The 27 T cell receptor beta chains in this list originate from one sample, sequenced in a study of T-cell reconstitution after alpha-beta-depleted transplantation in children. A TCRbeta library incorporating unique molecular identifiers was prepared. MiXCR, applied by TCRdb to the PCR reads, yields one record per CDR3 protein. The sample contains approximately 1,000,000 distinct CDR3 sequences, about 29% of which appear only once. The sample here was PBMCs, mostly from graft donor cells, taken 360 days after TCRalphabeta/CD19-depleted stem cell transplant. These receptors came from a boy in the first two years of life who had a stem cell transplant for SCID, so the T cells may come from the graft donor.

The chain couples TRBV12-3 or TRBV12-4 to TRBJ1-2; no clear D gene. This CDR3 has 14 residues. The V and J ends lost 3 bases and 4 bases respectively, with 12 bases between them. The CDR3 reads CASSFGQNFYGYTF. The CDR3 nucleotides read TGTGCCAGCAGTTTTGGGCAGAACTTCTATGGCTACACCTTC.

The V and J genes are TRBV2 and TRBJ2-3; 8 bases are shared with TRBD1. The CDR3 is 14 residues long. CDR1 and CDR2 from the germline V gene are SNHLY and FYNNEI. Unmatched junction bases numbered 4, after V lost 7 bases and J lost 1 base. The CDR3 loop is CASTTTGGTDTQYF. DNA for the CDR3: TGTGCCAGCACTACGACAGGGGGCACAGATACGCAGTATTTT.

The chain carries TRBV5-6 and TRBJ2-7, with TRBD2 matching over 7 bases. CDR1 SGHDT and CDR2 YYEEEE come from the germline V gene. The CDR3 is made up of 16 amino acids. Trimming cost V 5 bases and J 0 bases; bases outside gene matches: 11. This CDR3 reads CASSQMGGVSSYEQYF. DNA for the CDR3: TGTGCCAGCAGTCAAATGGGAGGGGTGAGCTCCTACGAGCAGTACTTC.

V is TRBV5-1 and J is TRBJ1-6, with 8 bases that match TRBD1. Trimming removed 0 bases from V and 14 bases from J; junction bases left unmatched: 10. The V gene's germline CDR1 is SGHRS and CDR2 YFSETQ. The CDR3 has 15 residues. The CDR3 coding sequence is TGCGCCAGCAGCTTGGGTCCAGGGGGCTCATCAGCCCTCCACTTT. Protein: CASSLGPGGSSALHF.

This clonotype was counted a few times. The CDR3 loop is CASSLLDRGYNEQFF. DNA for the CDR3: TGTGCCAGCAGCTTATTGGACAGGGGCTACAATGAGCAGTTCTTC. The chain employs TRBV7-2 and TRBJ2-1; 9 positions agree with TRBD1. The V and J ends lost 2 bases and 3 bases, in that order; junction bases with no gene match: 2. This CDR3 comprises 15 residues. The germline V gene encodes CDR1 SGHTA and CDR2 FQGNSA. Based on the CDR3 plus reference TRBV7-2 and TRBJ2-1, the full variable domain is GAGVSQSPSNKVTEKGKDVELRCDPISGHTALYWYRQSLGQGLEFLIYFQGNSAPDKSGLPSDRFSAERTGGSVSTLTIQRTQQEDSAVYLCASSLLDRGYNEQFFGPGTRLTVL.

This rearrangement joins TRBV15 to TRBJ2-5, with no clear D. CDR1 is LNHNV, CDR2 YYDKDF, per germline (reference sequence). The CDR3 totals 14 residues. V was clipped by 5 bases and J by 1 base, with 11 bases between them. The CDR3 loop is CATSALGAQETQYF. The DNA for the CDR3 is TGTGCCACCAGCGCCCTAGGAGCCCAAGAGACCCAGTACTTC.

CDR3 amino acids: CASSLESGMETQYF. As DNA, the CDR3 is TGCGCCAGCAGCTTGGAATCTGGGATGGAGACCCAGTACTTC. The J gene is TRBJ2-5, the V gene TRBV5-1, with unresolved D. Trimming shortened V by 0 bases and J by 5 bases, and 11 bases separated the two germline ends. Germline loops: CDR1 SGHRS, CDR2 YFSETQ. This CDR3 spans 14 amino acids.

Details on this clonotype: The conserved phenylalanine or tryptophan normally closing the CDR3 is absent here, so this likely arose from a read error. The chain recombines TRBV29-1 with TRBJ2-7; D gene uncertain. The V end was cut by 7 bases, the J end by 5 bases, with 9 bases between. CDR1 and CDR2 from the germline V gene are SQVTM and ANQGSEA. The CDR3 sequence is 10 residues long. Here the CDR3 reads CSDNGNEQYL. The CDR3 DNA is TGCAGCGACAATGGGAACGAGCAGTACTTA.

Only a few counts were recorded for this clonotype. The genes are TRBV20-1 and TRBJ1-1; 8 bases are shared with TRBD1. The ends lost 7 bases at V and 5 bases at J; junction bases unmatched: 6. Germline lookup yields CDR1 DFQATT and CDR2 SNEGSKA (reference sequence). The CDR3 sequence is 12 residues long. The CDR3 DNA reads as TGCAGTGTATACAGGGGGGATACTGAAGCTTTCTTT. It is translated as CSVYRGDTEAFF.

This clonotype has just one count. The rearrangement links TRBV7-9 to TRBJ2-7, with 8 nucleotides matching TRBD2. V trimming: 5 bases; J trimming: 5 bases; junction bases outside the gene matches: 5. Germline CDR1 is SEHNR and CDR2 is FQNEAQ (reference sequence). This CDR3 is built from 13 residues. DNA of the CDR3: TGTGCCAGCAGCCCCGGGACTAGTCACGAGCAGTACTTC. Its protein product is CASSPGTSHEQYF.

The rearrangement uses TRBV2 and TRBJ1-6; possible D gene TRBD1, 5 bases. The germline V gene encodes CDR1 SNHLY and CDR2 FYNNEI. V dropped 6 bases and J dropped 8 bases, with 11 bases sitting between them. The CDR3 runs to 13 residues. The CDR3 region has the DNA TGTGCCAGCAGCCGGGACGCTTATTCACCCCTCCACTTT. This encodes CASSRDAYSPLHF.

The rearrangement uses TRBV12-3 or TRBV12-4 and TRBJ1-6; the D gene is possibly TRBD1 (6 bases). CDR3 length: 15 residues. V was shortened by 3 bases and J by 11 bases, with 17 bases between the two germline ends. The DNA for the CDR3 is TGTGCCAGCAGTTTTAGAACAGCGCCAGGGGCACCCCTCCACTTT. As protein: CASSFRTAPGAPLHF.

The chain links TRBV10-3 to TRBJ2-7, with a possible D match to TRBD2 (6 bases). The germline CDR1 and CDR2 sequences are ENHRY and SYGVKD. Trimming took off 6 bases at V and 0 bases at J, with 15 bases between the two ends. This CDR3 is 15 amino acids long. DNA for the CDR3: TGTGCCATCAGCTACTCCCAGGGACTCTCCTACGAGCAGTACTTC. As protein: CAISYSQGLSYEQYF.

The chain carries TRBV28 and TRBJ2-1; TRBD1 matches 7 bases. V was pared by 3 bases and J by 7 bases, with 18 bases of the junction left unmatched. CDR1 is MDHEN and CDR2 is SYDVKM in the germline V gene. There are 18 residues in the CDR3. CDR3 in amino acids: CASSFFPVGTVGGNEQFF. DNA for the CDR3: TGTGCCAGCAGTTTTTTCCCTGTAGGGACAGTAGGAGGAAATGAGCAGTTCTTC.

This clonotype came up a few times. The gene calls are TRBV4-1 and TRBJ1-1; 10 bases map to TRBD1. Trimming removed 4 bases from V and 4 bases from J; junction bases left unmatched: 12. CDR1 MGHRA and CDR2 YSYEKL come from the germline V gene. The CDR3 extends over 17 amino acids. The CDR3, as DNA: TGCGCCAGCAGCCCATTTCCGGGACAGGGGATCAGCACTGAAGCTTTCTTT. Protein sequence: CASSPFPGQGISTEAFF.

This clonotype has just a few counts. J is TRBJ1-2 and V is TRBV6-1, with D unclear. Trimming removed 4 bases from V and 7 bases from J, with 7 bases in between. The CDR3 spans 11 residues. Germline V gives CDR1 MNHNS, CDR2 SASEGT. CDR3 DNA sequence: TGTGCCAGCAGTGGACTGGCTGGCTACACCTTC. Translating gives CASSGLAGYTF.

The CDR3 nucleotides are TGTGCCAGCAGGGAGGGACAGGGGATTCAAGAGACCCAGTACTTC. It yields the protein CASREGQGIQETQYF. This chain joins TRBV6-1 and TRBJ2-5, with TRBD1 matching 10 bases. The CDR3 contains 15 residues. CDR1 is MNHNS, CDR2 SASEGT, per germline. With 6 bases clipped from V and 2 bases from J, the junction kept 6 bases outside the gene matches.

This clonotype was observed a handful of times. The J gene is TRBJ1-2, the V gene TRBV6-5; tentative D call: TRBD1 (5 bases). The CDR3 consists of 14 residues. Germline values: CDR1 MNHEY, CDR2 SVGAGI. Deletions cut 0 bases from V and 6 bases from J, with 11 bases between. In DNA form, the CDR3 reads TGTGCCAGCAGTTACTCTGCGTCAGGGCATGGCTACACCTTC. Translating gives CASSYSASGHGYTF.

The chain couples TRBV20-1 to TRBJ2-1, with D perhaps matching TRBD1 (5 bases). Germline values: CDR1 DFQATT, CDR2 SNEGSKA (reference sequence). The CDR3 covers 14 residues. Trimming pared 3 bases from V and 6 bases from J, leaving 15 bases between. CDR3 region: CSARTAPIFNEQFF. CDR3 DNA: TGCAGTGCTAGGACAGCCCCAATCTTCAATGAGCAGTTCTTC.

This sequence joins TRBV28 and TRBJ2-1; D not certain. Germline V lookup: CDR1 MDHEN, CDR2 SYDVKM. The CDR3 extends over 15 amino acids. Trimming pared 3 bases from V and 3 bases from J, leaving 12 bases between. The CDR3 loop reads CASSFRRAFYNEQFF. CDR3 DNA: TGTGCCAGCAGTTTCCGAAGGGCCTTCTACAATGAGCAGTTCTTC.

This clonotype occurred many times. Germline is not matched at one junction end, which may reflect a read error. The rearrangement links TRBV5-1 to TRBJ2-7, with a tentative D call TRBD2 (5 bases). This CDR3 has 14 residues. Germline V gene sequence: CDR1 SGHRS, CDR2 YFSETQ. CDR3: CASSLGAVSYEQYF. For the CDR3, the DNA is TGTGCCAGCAGTTTGGGAGCGGTCTCCTACGAGCAGTACTTC.

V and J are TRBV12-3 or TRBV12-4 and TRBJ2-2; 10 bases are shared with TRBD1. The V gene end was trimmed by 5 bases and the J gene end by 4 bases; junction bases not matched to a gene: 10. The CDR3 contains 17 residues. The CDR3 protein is CASSPGSGQGITGELFF. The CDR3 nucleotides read TGTGCCAGCAGTCCGGGCTCGGGACAGGGGATCACCGGGGAGCTGTTTTTT.

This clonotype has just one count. CDR3 sequence reads: CASSLASGGSDEQYF. The CDR3 DNA reads TGTGCCAGCAGTTTAGCTAGCGGGGGGAGCGACGAGCAGTACTTC. The chain links TRBV12-3 or TRBV12-4 to TRBJ2-7; TRBD2 matches at 10 bases. J lost 5 bases, V lost 0 bases, and 4 bases had no gene match. The CDR3 has 15 amino acids.

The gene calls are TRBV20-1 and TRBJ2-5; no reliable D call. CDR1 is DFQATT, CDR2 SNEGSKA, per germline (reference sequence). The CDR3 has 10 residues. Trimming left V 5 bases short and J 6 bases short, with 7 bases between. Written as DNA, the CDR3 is TGCAGTGCTTTAGGACAGACCCAGTACTTC. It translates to CSALGQTQYF.

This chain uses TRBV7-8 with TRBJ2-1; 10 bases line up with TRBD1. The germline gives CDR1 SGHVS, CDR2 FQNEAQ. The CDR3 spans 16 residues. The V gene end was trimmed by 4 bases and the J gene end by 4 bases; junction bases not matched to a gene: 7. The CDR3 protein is CASSSPGTGVYNEQFF. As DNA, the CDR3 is TGTGCCAGCAGCTCTCCGGGGACAGGGGTGTACAATGAGCAGTTCTTC. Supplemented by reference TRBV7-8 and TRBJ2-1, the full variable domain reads GAGVSQSPRYKVAKRGQDVALRCDPISGHVSLFWYQQALGQGPEFLTYFQNEAQLDKSGLPSDRFFAERPEGSVSTLKIQRTQQEDSAVYLCASSSPGTGVYNEQFFGPGTRLTVL.

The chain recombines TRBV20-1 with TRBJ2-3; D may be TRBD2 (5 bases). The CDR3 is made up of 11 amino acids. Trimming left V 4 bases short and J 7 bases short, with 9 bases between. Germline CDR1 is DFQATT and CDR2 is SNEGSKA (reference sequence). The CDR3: CSANGRNTQYF. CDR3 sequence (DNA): TGCAGTGCTAATGGGAGAAATACGCAGTATTTT.

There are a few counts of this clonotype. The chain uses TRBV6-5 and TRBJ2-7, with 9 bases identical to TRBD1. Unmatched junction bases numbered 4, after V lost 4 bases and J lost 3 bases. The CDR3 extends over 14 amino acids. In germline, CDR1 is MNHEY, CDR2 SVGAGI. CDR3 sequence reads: CASSFDRGDYEQYF. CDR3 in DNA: TGTGCCAGCAGTTTTGACAGGGGGGACTACGAGCAGTACTTC.